These 25 T cell receptor beta chains share one sample of origin, sequenced in a study of blood T cells in healthy people across ages. Using a J-beta primer mix together with a sample-barcoded 5' primer, a second PCR was run for roughly 6 to 12 cycles. TCRdb independently ran MiXCR on the 5' RACE reads; one entry per CDR3 protein. The sample has more than 700,000 distinct CDR3 sequences; 50% to 65% are singletons. The sequenced sample was blood. The receptors originated from a man older than 75 in good health.

This rearrangement joins TRBV18 to TRBJ2-3, with D hard to call. Trimming removed 2 bases from V and 0 bases from J, with 9 bases in between. There are 15 residues in the CDR3. CDR1 is KGHSH, CDR2 LQKENI, per germline. CDR3: CASSPDVPSTDTQYF. Here the CDR3 DNA reads TGTGCCAGCTCACCAGACGTCCCAAGCACAGATACGCAGTATTTT.

This clonotype has more than one count but fewer than ten. V is TRBV29-1 and J is TRBJ2-1, with TRBD2 matching over 10 bases. With 7 bases clipped from V and 4 bases from J, the junction kept 10 bases outside the gene matches. This CDR3 is built from 15 residues. Germline values: CDR1 SQVTM, CDR2 ANQGSEA. CDR3 sequence: CSADNLAGAYNEQFF. The CDR3 DNA follows: TGCAGCGCTGACAACCTAGCGGGAGCTTACAATGAGCAGTTCTTC.

The J gene is TRBJ2-3, the V gene TRBV5-1; D is unresolved. V lost 0 bases to trimming and J lost 14 bases, with 16 bases between them. This CDR3 spans 13 amino acids. Germline assignment: CDR1 SGHRS and CDR2 YFSETQ. The CDR3 coding sequence is TGCGCCAGCAGCTTGGGGGCAGAAAGATACGCGTATTTT. Its protein is CASSLGAERYAYF.

This chain connects TRBV9 to TRBJ2-5; a possible D gene is TRBD2 (7 bases). The CDR3 consists of 14 residues. Germline lookup yields CDR1 SGDLS and CDR2 YYNGEE. Trimming took off 4 bases at V and 1 base at J, with 11 bases between the two ends. CDR3 in amino acids: CASSFRGAQETQYF. The CDR3 DNA sequence: TGTGCCAGCAGCTTCCGGGGGGCCCAAGAGACCCAGTACTTC. The entire variable domain, with the rest obtained from reference TRBV9 and TRBJ2-5, is as follows: DSGVTQTPKHLITATGQRVTLRCSPRSGDLSVYWYQQSLDQGLQFLIQYYNGEERAKGNILERFSAQQFPDLHSELNLSSLELGDSALYFCASSFRGAQETQYFGPGTRLLVL.

The V and J genes are TRBV24-1 and TRBJ2-5; 10 bases match TRBD1. Losses at the gene ends were 4 bases for V and 5 bases for J; bases not matched to a gene: 3. The germline CDR1 and CDR2 sequences are KGHDR and SFDVKD. CDR3 length: 14 amino acids. In nucleotides, the CDR3 is TGTGCCACCAGTGAGAAGACAGGGGGCGAGACCCAGTACTTC. It specifies CATSEKTGGETQYF.

The rearrangement joins TRBV13 to TRBJ2-7, with 8 nucleotides matching TRBD2. This CDR3 is built from 14 residues. Per the germline V gene, CDR1 is PRHDT and CDR2 is FYEKMQ (reference sequence). After removal of 5 bases from V and 3 bases from J, the junction contained 6 bases not matched to a gene. The CDR3 sequence: CASSPPLAGYEQYF. CDR3 DNA sequence: TGTGCCAGCAGCCCCCCGCTAGCGGGCTACGAGCAGTACTTC.

The V and J genes are TRBV12-5 and TRBJ1-2, with a weak D call TRBD1 (5 bases). The CDR3 is 15 residues long. V dropped 0 bases and J dropped 2 bases, with 10 bases sitting between them. Germline loops: CDR1 LGHNT, CDR2 FRNRAP. The CDR3 region is CASGLVLGENYGYTF. CDR3 nucleotide sequence: TGTGCTAGTGGTTTGGTACTGGGGGAGAACTATGGCTACACCTTC.

The rearrangement links TRBV15 to TRBJ2-3; 13 nucleotides line up with TRBD2. Looked up from germline, CDR1 is LNHNV and CDR2 is YYDKDF (reference sequence). Unmatched junction bases numbered 18, after V lost 0 bases and J lost 3 bases. The CDR3 runs 22 residues. The CDR3 protein is CATSREEPGAILAGGITDTQYF. DNA of the CDR3: TGTGCCACCAGCAGAGAGGAGCCAGGGGCTATACTAGCGGGAGGGATTACAGATACGCAGTATTTT.

There are a few counts of this clonotype. The chain employs TRBV20-1 and TRBJ2-1, with TRBD2 matching 13 bases. The J segment lost 4 bases and the V segment lost 1 base, leaving 4 bases of the junction unmatched. The V gene's germline CDR1 is DFQATT and CDR2 SNEGSKA (reference sequence). The length of the CDR3 is 16 residues. The CDR3 DNA reads as TGCAGTGCTAGAGGACTAGCGGGAGGCAAATACAATGAGCAGTTCTTC. The encoded protein is CSARGLAGGKYNEQFF.

This clonotype has a handful of counts. This chain connects TRBV10-3 to TRBJ2-3, with 9 nucleotides matching TRBD2. Germline assignment: CDR1 ENHRY and CDR2 SYGVKD. J lost 3 bases, V lost 5 bases, and 9 bases had no gene match. This CDR3 spans 16 amino acids. Written as DNA, the CDR3 is TGTGCCATCAGTCGTAGCGGGAGCGGACAGACAGATACGCAGTATTTT. It translates to CAISRSGSGQTDTQYF.

This clonotype appeared a few times. The V gene is TRBV7-2, the J gene TRBJ1-2; 8 bases fit TRBD1. J was trimmed by 4 bases and V by 5 bases; bases with no gene match: 6. The germline CDR1 and CDR2 sequences are SGHTA and FQGNSA. The CDR3 is 14 amino acids. The CDR3 is CASSPKGTGYGYTF. The CDR3 DNA sequence: TGTGCCAGCAGCCCGAAGGGGACAGGCTATGGCTACACCTTC.

This clonotype has only a few counts. The CDR3 sequence is CASRISSGTSYNEQFF. Written as DNA, the CDR3 is TGTGCCAGCAGAATTTCTAGCGGGACCTCCTACAATGAGCAGTTCTTC. The chain links TRBV12-3 or TRBV12-4 to TRBJ2-1; 9 nucleotides align to TRBD2. After removal of 6 bases from V and 0 bases from J, the junction contained 6 bases not matched to a gene. This CDR3 has 16 amino acids.

This clonotype has more than one count but fewer than ten. The CDR3 DNA follows: TGTGCCAGCAGCCAGCCCCTGGAGACCCAGTACTTC. The encoded protein is CASSQPLETQYF. V gene TRBV14 combines with J gene TRBJ2-5, with D unclear. Germline lookup yields CDR1 SGHDN and CDR2 FVKESK. The CDR3 has 12 residues. V lost 3 bases, J lost 5 bases, and 7 bases lay in between.

This clonotype was detected a few times. This rearrangement joins TRBV4-3 to TRBJ2-6, with D possibly TRBD1 on 5 matching bases. This CDR3 comprises 17 residues. Germline assignment: CDR1 LGHNA and CDR2 YSLEER. V gave up 2 bases and J gave up 1 base, with 12 bases separating them. This CDR3 reads CASSQRQGLSGANVLTF. DNA of the CDR3: TGCGCCAGCAGCCAAAGGCAGGGCTTATCTGGGGCCAACGTCCTGACTTTC.

This clonotype came up a few times. The rearrangement links TRBV29-1 to TRBJ1-2, with D possibly TRBD1 on 5 matching bases. V was trimmed by 5 bases and J by 7 bases, leaving 11 bases between them. Germline lookup yields CDR1 SQVTM and CDR2 ANQGSEA. The CDR3 is made up of 11 amino acids. The CDR3 protein is CSVWDRGGYTF. CDR3 DNA sequence: TGCAGCGTTTGGGACCGAGGTGGCTACACCTTC. Full variable domain (outside the CDR3, taken from reference TRBV29-1 and TRBJ1-2): SAVISQKPSRDICQRGTSLTIQCQVDSQVTMMFWYRQQPGQSLTLIATANQGSEATYESGFVIDKFPISRPNLTFSTLTVSNMSPEDSSIYLCSVWDRGGYTFGSGTRLTVV.

The chain is built from TRBV5-1 and TRBJ2-2; D tentatively fits TRBD1 or TRBD2 (5 bases each). V shed 5 bases and J shed 1 base, with 12 bases lying between them. Germline CDR1 SGHRS, CDR2 YFSETQ. This CDR3 has 15 residues. The CDR3, as DNA: TGCGCCAGCAGGCCGGGACCCTTGAACACCGGGGAGCTGTTTTTT. This gives the protein CASRPGPLNTGELFF. Using reference TRBV5-1 and TRBJ2-2 for the parts outside the CDR3, the full variable domain is KAGVTQTPRYLIKTRGQQVTLSCSPISGHRSVSWYQQTPGQGLQFLFEYFSETQRNKGNFPGRFSGRQFSNSRSEMNVSTLELGDSALYLCASRPGPLNTGELFFGEGSRLTVL.

This clonotype was seen just once. The rearrangement uses TRBV10-3 and TRBJ2-1; 11 bases map to TRBD2. Per the germline V gene, CDR1 is ENHRY and CDR2 is SYGVKD. The junction had 8 bases not matched to a gene; V was cut back by 6 bases and J by 10 bases. The CDR3 loop spans 14 amino acids. In DNA, the CDR3 is TGTGCCATCAGCCGACTAGCGGGGTCTAGGGAGCAGTTCTTC. It specifies CAISRLAGSREQFF.

This rearrangement joins TRBV29-1 to TRBJ2-2; D unresolved. The ends were cut back, 6 bases at V and 4 bases at J, with 3 bases in the middle. The CDR3 covers 10 residues. Germline V lookup: CDR1 SQVTM, CDR2 ANQGSEA. The CDR3 region is CSVSTGELFF. CDR3 DNA sequence: TGCAGCGTATCCACCGGGGAGCTGTTTTTT.

The V gene is TRBV12-3 or TRBV12-4, the J gene TRBJ2-2; 11 positions match TRBD2. The CDR3 spans 16 residues. Trimming took 4 bases from V and 7 from J; bases not matched to a gene: 8. CDR3 bases: TGTGCCAGCAGTTCCCCACGGCTAGCGGGAGGCGGGGAGCTGTTTTTT. It codes for CASSSPRLAGGGELFF.

Only a few counts were recorded for this clonotype. The V gene is TRBV9, the J gene TRBJ2-7; 8 bases map to TRBD1. The CDR3 sequence is 15 residues long. Trimming removed 0 bases from V and 3 bases from J; junction bases left unmatched: 5. Per the germline V gene, CDR1 is SGDLS and CDR2 is YYNGEE. Here the CDR3 reads CASSVGDRGFYEQYF. In DNA, the CDR3 is TGTGCCAGCAGCGTAGGAGACAGGGGATTCTACGAGCAGTACTTC.

This clonotype was counted at least ten times. V gene TRBV12-3 or TRBV12-4 combines with J gene TRBJ2-5; D perhaps matches TRBD1 (5 bases). The V and J ends lost 1 base and 3 bases respectively, with 9 bases between them. This CDR3 is built from 14 residues. This chain's CDR3 is CASSLGRREETQYF. CDR3 sequence (DNA): TGTGCCAGCAGTTTAGGCCGCAGGGAAGAGACCCAGTACTTC.

In this sample, this clonotype turned up many times. The chain uses TRBV29-1 and TRBJ2-7; D unresolved. CDR1 SQVTM and CDR2 ANQGSEA come from the germline V gene. This CDR3 is 13 amino acids long. V was trimmed by 0 bases and J by 8 bases, leaving 14 bases between them. CDR3 in DNA: TGCAGCGTTGAAGACGCAGGCATTAGGAAGCAGTACTTC. This sequence encodes CSVEDAGIRKQYF.

V usage is TRBV5-1 and J usage is TRBJ2-7; no firm D call. CDR1 and CDR2 from the germline V gene are SGHRS and YFSETQ. This CDR3 has 11 residues. Trimming pared 2 bases from V and 8 bases from J, leaving 8 bases between. CDR3 coding DNA: TGCGCCAGCAGCTTTACAGACCAGCAGTACTTC. Translated: CASSFTDQQYF.

V is TRBV13 and J is TRBJ2-1; possible D gene TRBD2, 5 bases. CDR3 size: 15 residues. Trimming cost V 8 bases and J 2 bases, with 16 bases left between them. Per the germline V gene, CDR1 is PRHDT and CDR2 is FYEKMQ (reference sequence). CDR3 nucleotide sequence: TGTGCCAGCGGCCGGGCGGGTAGGCCCTACAATGAGCAGTTCTTC. Translating gives CASGRAGRPYNEQFF.

In this sample, this clonotype turned up a few times. The V and J genes are TRBV21-1 and TRBJ2-7; the table calls TRBD1, which could not be checked here. TRBV21-1 is tagged as a pseudogene. CDR3 length equals 17 residues. CDR3 loop: CASSNGAPLRAAYEQYF. CDR3 nucleotide sequence: TGTGCCAGCAGCAACGGCGCCCCCTTGAGGGCTGCCTACGAGCAGTACTTC.